This T cell receptor (beta chain) was found in a study of radiotherapy plus CTLA-4 blockade in lung cancer. Whole-study results and caveats: It was early blood T cell clone dynamics, with interferon-beta, that reportedly best predicted response.

V was shortened by 0 bases and J by 4 bases, with 12 bases between the two germline ends. Germline assignment: CDR1 SNHLY and CDR2 FYNNEI. CDR3 length equals 15 residues. Assay: immunoSEQ multiplex PCR; the TCRdb copy retains only in-frame clones and omits some. The sample holds approximately 67,000 clones, over 75% seen once. Alongside CTLA-4 blockade with ipilimumab, patients with chemo-refractory metastatic non-small-cell lung cancer received focal radiation. About this clone: Its antigen is currently unknown.

Sequencing was performed on peripheral blood, taken from a patient treated with radiotherapy plus ipilimumab. This TCR was recovered from a human donor with non-small cell lung cancer who had a partial response to radiotherapy plus ipilimumab. The chain recombines TRBV2 with TRBJ1-2; D unclear. The CDR3 nucleotides are TGTGCCAGCAGTGAAGCGCGGGTTGTGGCCTATGGCTACACCTTC. Protein sequence: CASSEARVVAYGYTF.